A single sample gave rise to the 19 T cell receptor beta chains below, sequenced in a study of beta chain features in type 1 diabetes. Every bit of the isolated RNA underwent reverse transcription, so sequencing read expressed TCRB transcripts. Using immunoSEQ multiplex PCR, the repertoire was profiled, and TCRdb retains in-frame clones only, with some absent. The repertoire holds around 450,000 clones, approximately 10% seen once, with over 0.04% in the top ten. The specimen was naive CD4+ T cells from blood. These receptor sequences come from a woman under 30 in good health.

The chain joins TRBV7-2 to TRBJ2-1, with D hard to call. The ends were cut back, 4 bases at V and 2 bases at J, with 6 bases in the middle. The CDR3 runs to 13 residues. Looked up from germline, CDR1 is SGHTA and CDR2 is FQGNSA. DNA for the CDR3: TGTGCCAGCAGCTCCCGGGCCTACAATGAGCAGTTCTTC. Translating gives CASSSRAYNEQFF.

V and J are TRBV4-3 and TRBJ2-3, with 10 bases aligning to TRBD1. After removal of 4 bases from V and 2 bases from J, the junction contained 12 bases not matched to a gene. This CDR3 has 18 amino acids. The germline CDR1 and CDR2 sequences are LGHNA and YSLEER. CDR3 nucleotides: TGCGCCAGCAGCCCCTTTCTGGGACAGGGGATCGACACAGATACGCAGTATTTT. Translating it yields CASSPFLGQGIDTDTQYF.

This clone was observed a few times. In the same sample, other DNA sequences code for this CDR3. This sequence joins TRBV4-1 and TRBJ2-5; D is perhaps TRBD2 (6 bases). Trimming pared 1 base from V and 5 bases from J, leaving 8 bases between. Germline CDR1 MGHRA, CDR2 YSYEKL. The CDR3 extends over 13 amino acids. For the CDR3, the DNA is TGCGCCAGCAGCCAAGTTGCGGGGGAGACCCAGTACTTC. Encoded protein: CASSQVAGETQYF.

The chain couples TRBV6-5 to TRBJ2-1, with TRBD2 matching over 8 bases. J gave up 6 bases and V 0 bases, and 4 bases lay outside the gene matches. The CDR3 is made up of 15 amino acids. Per germline, CDR1 MNHEY and CDR2 SVGAGI. The CDR3 bases are TGTGCCAGCAGTTACTCGGTCGGGAGGGGCAATGAGCAGTTCTTC. Its protein product is CASSYSVGRGNEQFF.

This clone has more than one count but fewer than ten. The chain links TRBV6-5 to TRBJ2-1, with D perhaps matching TRBD1 (5 bases). Germline assignment: CDR1 MNHEY and CDR2 SVGAGI. V gave up 2 bases and J gave up 9 bases, with 14 bases separating them. The CDR3 contains 14 residues. CDR3: CASSYTFGRGEQFF. CDR3 in DNA: TGTGCCAGCAGTTACACCTTTGGAAGGGGTGAGCAGTTCTTC.

The chain recombines TRBV6-6 with TRBJ1-1; maybe TRBD1 (6 bases). V shed 6 bases and J shed 8 bases, with 13 bases lying between them. CDR1 MNHNY and CDR2 SVGAGI come from the germline V gene (reference sequence). The CDR3 is 12 residues long. CDR3 DNA: TGTGCCAGCAGCTATCGGACAGTAGAAGCTTTCTTT. It specifies CASSYRTVEAFF.

This clone was detected only a few times. CDR3 residues: CASSSGSGGRQPQHF. CDR3 DNA sequence: TGTGCCAGCAGCTCCGGGTCCGGAGGCAGGCAGCCCCAGCATTTT. The chain is built from TRBV7-6 and TRBJ1-5; D is uncertain. Germline V gene data show CDR1 as SGHVS and CDR2 as FNYEAQ. Trimming pared 4 bases from V and 7 bases from J, leaving 17 bases between. The CDR3 sequence is 15 residues long.

This chain links TRBV15 with TRBJ2-3, with unresolved D. Germline V gives CDR1 LNHNV, CDR2 YYDKDF (reference sequence). Between the trimmed V and J ends, which lost 5 bases and 2 bases, there was a span of 14 bases. The CDR3 covers 15 residues. The chain's CDR3 is CATSVVRAFTDTQYF. The CDR3 nucleotides read TGTGCCACCAGCGTAGTACGGGCATTCACAGATACGCAGTATTTT.

The chain recombines TRBV7-2 with TRBJ2-3, with TRBD2 matching 7 bases. The junction had 12 bases not matched to a gene; V was cut back by 5 bases and J by 1 base. There are 17 residues in the CDR3. CDR1 is SGHTA, CDR2 FQGNSA, per germline. The CDR3 nucleotides read TGTGCCAGCAGCACCCGACTAGCTTCGGACGGCACAGATACGCAGTATTTT. The encoded protein is CASSTRLASDGTDTQYF.

The gene calls are TRBV4-3 and TRBJ1-5, with D unclear. Germline CDR1 and CDR2: LGHNA and YSLEER. The CDR3 covers 15 residues. The germline V and J ends were trimmed by 6 bases and 5 bases, with 17 bases remaining between them. The CDR3 is CASSLCPAPDQPQHF. The CDR3 nucleotides read TGCGCCAGCAGTTTATGTCCGGCACCCGATCAGCCCCAGCATTTT.

This clone occurred many times. This chain joins TRBV30 and TRBJ2-5; possible D gene TRBD2, 6 bases. Germline V gene sequence: CDR1 GTSNPN, CDR2 SVGIG (reference sequence). The CDR3 spans 12 residues. Trimming pared 4 bases from V and 4 bases from J, leaving 10 bases between. This CDR3 reads CAWMAGGETQYF. The CDR3, as DNA: TGTGCCTGGATGGCCGGGGGAGAGACCCAGTACTTC.

This clone was counted between two and nine times. V usage is TRBV14 and J usage is TRBJ2-2; TRBD2 is a possible D gene (5 bases). V was pared by 8 bases and J by 7 bases, with 14 bases between. Germline assignment: CDR1 SGHDN and CDR2 FVKESK. The CDR3 is 13 amino acids. The CDR3 bases are TGTGCCAGCCGAGGGCAGGTTTTCGGGGAGCTGTTTTTT. This codes for CASRGQVFGELFF.

The CDR3 DNA follows: TGTGCCAGTACCGACAGGGATGGGGGCTACACCTTC. Translation gives CASTDRDGGYTF. This rearrangement joins TRBV19 to TRBJ1-2; 7 positions match TRBD1. Germline V CDR1 and CDR2: LNHDA, SQIVND (reference sequence). The J segment lost 8 bases and the V segment lost 7 bases, leaving 7 bases of the junction unmatched. The CDR3 loop spans 12 amino acids.

In its sample, this clone was seen a few times. The rearrangement uses TRBV14 and TRBJ2-2, with unresolved D. In germline, CDR1 is SGHDN, CDR2 FVKESK. The CDR3 totals 13 residues. V lost 3 bases and J 4 bases, leaving 6 bases between the germline ends. CDR3 amino acids: CASSHVLTGELFF. CDR3 sequence (DNA): TGTGCCAGCAGCCATGTCCTCACCGGGGAGCTGTTTTTT.

Only a few counts were recorded for this clone. The rearrangement links TRBV23-1 to TRBJ2-3; perhaps D is TRBD1 or TRBD2 (5 bases each). TRBV23-1 is an open reading frame, and its role is uncertain. The CDR3 loop spans 15 amino acids. With 0 bases removed from V and 10 bases from J, the gap between germline ends came to 17 bases. The CDR3 here is CASSQSEGSRNPQYF. DNA for the CDR3: TGCGCCAGCAGTCAATCAGAGGGGTCCCGAAACCCGCAGTATTTT.

This clone was detected a few times. Other nucleotide sequences in the sample specify the same CDR3. The CDR3 nucleotides are TGTGCCAGCAGCTTAGTTGAGAACTATGGCTACACCTTC. Residues: CASSLVENYGYTF. This chain connects TRBV7-9 to TRBJ1-2; D call uncertain. Germline V gene lookup returns CDR1 SEHNR and CDR2 FQNEAQ (reference sequence). The germline V and J ends were trimmed by 1 base and 2 bases, with 5 bases remaining between them. The length of the CDR3 is 13 residues. The full variable domain, rest sourced from reference TRBV7-9 and TRBJ1-2, is DTGVSQNPRHKITKRGQNVTFRCDPISEHNRLYWYRQTLGQGPEFLTYFQNEAQLEKSRLLSDRFSAERPKGSFSTLEIQRTEQGDSAMYLCASSLVENYGYTFGSGTRLTVV.

This clone was detected only a few times. V usage is TRBV7-2 and J usage is TRBJ2-1; D not resolved. This CDR3 comprises 14 residues. Germline assignment: CDR1 SGHTA and CDR2 FQGNSA. With 5 bases removed from V and 4 bases from J, the gap between germline ends came to 12 bases. The CDR3: CASSNNHGYNEQFF. CDR3 in DNA: TGTGCCAGCAGCAATAACCACGGGTACAATGAGCAGTTCTTC.

This clone was seen a few times. In DNA form, the CDR3 reads TGCGCCAGCAGACTACAGGGGATCTATAATTCACCCCTCCACTTT. The encoded protein is CASRLQGIYNSPLHF. The chain combines TRBV4-3 with TRBJ1-6, with 7 bases that match TRBD1. The junction had 5 bases not matched to a gene; V was cut back by 6 bases and J by 3 bases. The CDR3 totals 15 residues. Germline CDR1 reads LGHNA; CDR2 reads YSLEER.

This clone has a handful of counts. V and J are TRBV29-1 and TRBJ2-2; D remains unclear. Trimming shortened V by 7 bases and J by 8 bases, and 14 bases separated the two germline ends. The CDR3 sequence is 12 residues long. Germline lookup yields CDR1 SQVTM and CDR2 ANQGSEA. The CDR3 nucleotides are TGCAGCGGCAGGACCGAGACAGGGGAGCTGTTTTTT. Its protein is CSGRTETGELFF.